The 14 T cell receptor beta chains given below trace back to one sample, sequenced in a study of preoperative IRX-2 immunotherapy in early breast cancer. Treatment described: preoperative locoregional IRX-2 cytokine immunotherapy. Profiling relied on immunoSEQ multiplex PCR, and the TCRdb table lists in-frame clones only, not all of them. This sample has about 24,000 clones, with about 90% found just once. Sequencing used tumor tissue, obtained after IRX-2 immunotherapy. These receptor sequences come from a human donor with breast cancer.

The rearrangement joins TRBV5-4 to TRBJ1-1; D is perhaps TRBD1 (6 bases). Trimming left V 6 bases short and J 0 bases short, with 18 bases between. Germline CDR1 is SGHNT and CDR2 is YYREEE (reference sequence). The CDR3 has 16 residues. CDR3 nucleotide sequence: TGTGCCAGCACTCCCCAGATGGGGGACATGAACACTGAAGCTTTCTTT. Residues: CASTPQMGDMNTEAFF.

V gene TRBV10-2 combines with J gene TRBJ2-7; TRBD1 matches 8 bases. The CDR3 is made up of 13 amino acids. Per the germline V gene, CDR1 is WSHSY and CDR2 is SAAADI. The junction had 5 bases not matched to a gene; V was cut back by 7 bases and J by 3 bases. The CDR3 bases are TGCGCCAGCATGGGACAGGCGTGCTACGAGCAGTACGTC. Translating it yields CASMGQACYEQYV.

The chain carries TRBV5-5 and TRBJ2-1; either TRBD1 or TRBD2 may supply D (6 bases each). This CDR3 spans 14 amino acids. Per germline, CDR1 SGHKS and CDR2 YYEKEE (reference sequence). Between the trimmed V and J ends, which lost 2 bases and 5 bases, there was a span of 11 bases. CDR3 coding DNA: TGTGCCAGCAGCTTCTGGGGGGCGCACAATGAGCAGTTCTTC. Its protein is CASSFWGAHNEQFF.

This clone was seen a single time. The rearrangement uses TRBV5-4 and TRBJ1-2; 7 bases map to TRBD1. The V gene's germline CDR1 is SGHNT and CDR2 YYREEE (reference sequence). Trimming at V came to 1 base and at J to 5 bases, leaving 5 bases not matched to a gene. The length of the CDR3 is 14 residues. The CDR3 is CASSLSGTEYGYTF. CDR3 coding DNA: TGTGCCAGCAGCTTGTCCGGGACAGAATATGGCTACACCTTC. Full variable domain (remainder filled in from reference TRBV5-4 and TRBJ1-2): ETGVTQSPTHLIKTRGQQVTLRCSSQSGHNTVSWYQQALGQGPQFIFQYYREEENGRGNFPPRFSGLQFPNYSSELNVNALELDDSALYLCASSLSGTEYGYTFGSGTRLTVV.

The V gene is TRBV7-9, the J gene TRBJ1-4, with 9 positions matching TRBD1. The CDR3 has 16 residues. Unmatched junction bases numbered 8, after V lost 2 bases and J lost 7 bases. Germline CDR1 SEHNR, CDR2 FQNEAQ (reference sequence). CDR3 bases: TGTGCCAGCAGCTTAACCGGACAGGGGCTTAGTGAAAAACTGTTTTTT. Protein: CASSLTGQGLSEKLFF. Complete variable domain (other parts from reference TRBV7-9 and TRBJ1-4): DTGVSQNPRHKITKRGQNVTFRCDPISEHNRLYWYRQTLGQGPEFLTYFQNEAQLEKSRLLSDRFSAERPKGSFSTLEIQRTEQGDSAMYLCASSLTGQGLSEKLFFGSGTQLSVL.

The chain combines TRBV19 with TRBJ1-2; D is ambiguous. V lost 6 bases and J lost 8, with 16 bases in between. The CDR3 has 13 amino acids. Germline CDR1 reads LNHDA; CDR2 reads SQIVND (reference sequence). This chain's CDR3 is CASSTTILGGYTF. CDR3 nucleotide sequence: TGTGCCAGTAGCACGACAATTCTCGGCGGCTACACCTTC.

This clone is a singleton in its sample. V gene TRBV5-1 combines with J gene TRBJ1-2; no clear D gene. The CDR3 is 14 amino acids. Germline assignment: CDR1 SGHRS and CDR2 YFSETQ. V lost 0 bases and J 4 bases, leaving 10 bases between the germline ends. CDR3 in DNA: TGCGCCAGCAGCTTGGCGGCAGCCGGCTATGGCTACACCTTC. This codes for CASSLAAAGYGYTF.

The chain uses TRBV13 and TRBJ2-1, with D unclear. The V end was cut by 1 base, the J end by 0 bases, with 10 bases between. The CDR3 consists of 16 residues. CDR1 and CDR2 from the germline V gene are PRHDT and FYEKMQ (reference sequence). DNA for the CDR3: TGTGCCAGCAGCTTAGTGGGCCGTCTCTCCTACAATGAGCAGTTCTTC. Translation: CASSLVGRLSYNEQFF.

V usage is TRBV7-3 and J usage is TRBJ2-3; D call uncertain. The ends were cut back, 2 bases at V and 0 bases at J, with 12 bases in the middle. The CDR3 contains 16 residues. Germline CDR1 and CDR2: SGHTA and FQGTGA. The CDR3: CASSLVGPSSTDTQYF. The CDR3 coding sequence is TGTGCCAGCAGCTTAGTAGGACCTTCTAGCACAGATACGCAGTATTTT.

The chain links TRBV18 to TRBJ1-3; D is undetermined. The V end lost 6 bases, the J end lost 0 bases, and 6 bases lay between the germline ends. From germline, CDR1 is KGHSH and CDR2 LQKENI. CDR3 length: 13 amino acids. The CDR3 region is CASSVDSGNTIYF. The CDR3 DNA is TGTGCCAGCTCTGTGGACTCTGGAAACACCATATATTTT.

V is TRBV18 and J is TRBJ1-5; 8 nucleotides match TRBD1. CDR3 length: 14 amino acids. CDR1 and CDR2 (germline): KGHSH, LQKENI. The trim removed 3 bases at V and 7 bases at J, leaving 5 bases unmatched. CDR3 coding DNA: TGTGCCAGCTCACCGGACAGGGACGGACAGCCCCAGCATTTT. It codes for CASSPDRDGQPQHF.

The chain links TRBV2 to TRBJ1-1; D gene ambiguous. The germline V gene has CDR1 SNHLY and CDR2 FYNNEI. V lost 6 bases to trimming and J lost 1 base, with 9 bases between them. The CDR3 spans 13 residues. DNA of the CDR3: TGTGCCAGCAGGGAACAGAGGAACACTGAAGCTTTCTTT. Encoded protein: CASREQRNTEAFF.

This clone was detected only once. This chain links TRBV9 with TRBJ2-1; TRBD1 agrees at 8 bases. Looked up from germline, CDR1 is SGDLS and CDR2 is YYNGEE. V trimming: 4 bases; J trimming: 0 bases; junction bases outside the gene matches: 6. This CDR3 is built from 16 residues. This CDR3 is CASSPGQGSSYNEQFF. CDR3 in DNA: TGTGCCAGCAGCCCCGGACAGGGCAGCTCCTACAATGAGCAGTTCTTC.

This clone is a singleton in its sample. V and J are TRBV2 and TRBJ2-6; no firm D call. Germline loops: CDR1 SNHLY, CDR2 FYNNEI. The CDR3 loop spans 16 amino acids. V shed 9 bases and J shed 4 bases, with 19 bases lying between them. CDR3 sequence: CASRREALSGANVLTF. The CDR3 DNA follows: TGTGCCAGTAGGAGAGAAGCGCTCTCCGGGGCCAACGTCCTGACTTTC.